These T cell receptor beta chains were read from a single sample in a study of T cell responses to AZD1222 COVID-19 vaccine. The data were produced by immunoSEQ multiplex PCR, yet TCRdb's version contains in-frame clones alone and is incomplete. In the table there are approximately 140,000 clones, over 85% of which are singletons. Sequencing was performed on peripheral blood, taken 28 days after the second AZD1222 dose. Every receptor here comes from an adult who received the AZD1222 COVID-19 vaccine. Each CDR3 is given with its conserved first and last residue. Fields, in order: J gene, clone size, V gene, D gene, CDR3 DNA, CDR3 protein. D genes are given only for firm matches. Size values are once, few and many counts, or a class for expanded clones, and some rows have none.

J: TRBJ2-3
size: -
V: TRBV28
D: -
DNA: TGTGCCAGCAGTTCCCCTCTTAGCCAAGATACGCAGTATTTT
CDR3: CASSSPLSQDTQYF

J: TRBJ2-1
size: -
V: TRBV5-1
D: -
DNA: TGCGCCAGCAGCTTGCCCGACTCGGTCTACAATGAGCAGTTCTTC
CDR3: CASSLPDSVYNEQFF

J: TRBJ2-3
size: -
V: TRBV30
D: TRBD2
DNA: TGTGCCTGGAGCGGGAGGGGGGGTACGCAGTATTTT
CDR3: CAWSGRGGTQYF

J: TRBJ1-5
size: -
V: TRBV19
D: -
DNA: TGTGCCAGTAGTCGTGGACGAGATCAGCCCCAGCATTTT
CDR3: CASSRGRDQPQHF

J: TRBJ2-7
size: -
V: TRBV14
D: TRBD2
DNA: TGTGCCAGCAGCCAAGGGGAGCGGGGCTACGAGCAGTACTTC
CDR3: CASSQGERGYEQYF

J: TRBJ1-6
size: -
V: TRBV4-1
D: -
DNA: TGCGCCAGCAGCCAAGAGGGTAAAGGGAATTCACCCCTCCACTTT
CDR3: CASSQEGKGNSPLHF

J: TRBJ2-1
size: -
V: TRBV2
D: -
DNA: TGTGCCAGCAGTGAAGTGGGGGCCTACTCCTACAATGAGCAGTTCTTC
CDR3: CASSEVGAYSYNEQFF

J: TRBJ2-7
size: -
V: TRBV6-2/TRBV6-3
D: -
DNA: TGTGCCAGCAGTTATGAGGGGCTCTCCTACGAGCAGTACTTC
CDR3: CASSYEGLSYEQYF

J: TRBJ2-7
size: -
V: TRBV19
D: TRBD1
DNA: TGTGCCAGTAAGGTCCGAGGACAGGGGACCTCCTACGAGCAGTACTTC
CDR3: CASKVRGQGTSYEQYF

J: TRBJ1-1
size: once
V: TRBV6-6
D: TRBD1
DNA: TGTGCCAGCAGTGGACGGACAGGGGGCGGGACTGAAGCTTTCTTT
CDR3: CASSGRTGGGTEAFF

J: TRBJ1-1
size: -
V: TRBV6-6
D: -
DNA: TGTGCCAGCAGTTACGGGGTGGAGAACACTGAAGCTTTCTTT
CDR3: CASSYGVENTEAFF

J: TRBJ2-7
size: once
V: TRBV7-9
D: TRBD1
DNA: TGTGCCAGCAGCCCCGGGACAGGGTGGGGACGGGTGCAGTACTTC
CDR3: CASSPGTGWGRVQYF

J: TRBJ2-3
size: -
V: TRBV7-7
D: -
DNA: TGTGCCAGCAGCTTAGGCCGGGGTGGGATAGATACGCAGTATTTT
CDR3: CASSLGRGGIDTQYF

J: TRBJ2-2
size: -
V: TRBV9
D: -
DNA: TGTGCCAGCAGCGTAGGTGGGGGGGAGCTGTTTTTT
CDR3: CASSVGGGELFF

J: TRBJ1-1
size: -
V: TRBV30
D: -
DNA: TGTGCCTGGAGCCCCAGATGGACTGAAGCTTTCTTT
CDR3: CAWSPRWTEAFF

J: TRBJ2-3
size: once
V: TRBV3-1/TRBV3-2
D: TRBD2
DNA: TGTGCCAGCAGCCATCTCCTAGCGGCCGAGGATACGCAGTATTTT
CDR3: CASSHLLAAEDTQYF

J: TRBJ1-1
size: once
V: TRBV4-2
D: -
DNA: TGTGCCAGCACTTCAAGTGGCACACGGACAGAGAACACTGAAGCTTTCTTT
CDR3: CASTSSGTRTENTEAFF

J: TRBJ1-1
size: -
V: TRBV7-9
D: -
DNA: TGTGCCAGCAGCCCGGATGGGGGATGGAACACTGAAGCTTTCTTT
CDR3: CASSPDGGWNTEAFF